A selection of T cell receptor beta chains follows, all from one sample in a study of blood T cells in healthy people across ages. In TCRdb, the 5' RACE reads were re-called with MiXCR into one record per CDR3 protein. The sample yields fewer than 900,000 distinct CDR3 sequences, about 42% seen once. Sequencing used blood. The source is a woman between 55 and 75 years old in good health. CDR3s include the opening cysteine and the closing phenylalanine or tryptophan. The order of the fields is D gene, J gene, V gene, clone size, CDR3 protein, CDR3 DNA. A D gene is named only where the DNA matches it firmly. Size tells how often a clone was seen (once, few, many) or the class of an expanded clone, and some rows leave it out.

TRBD1	TRBJ1-4	TRBV5-1	few	CASSSGQANLSEKLFF	TGCGCCAGCAGCTCGGGACAGGCGAACCTGAGCGAAAAACTGTTTTTT
.	TRBJ2-7	TRBV7-9	many	CASSPLGPYEQYF	TGTGCCAGCAGTCCCCTCGGTCCCTACGAGCAGTACTTC
.	TRBJ2-1	TRBV21-1	few	CASSIGTIYNEQFF	TGTGCCAGCAGCATAGGGACAATCTACAATGAGCAGTTCTTC
TRBD1	TRBJ2-7	TRBV29-1	few	CSVDRQGKTNEQYF	TGCAGCGTAGATAGACAGGGGAAGACTAATGAGCAGTACTTC
TRBD2	TRBJ2-5	TRBV7-2	few	CASSLRGLAGYQETQYF	TGTGCCAGCAGTTTAAGGGGACTAGCGGGGTACCAAGAGACCCAGTACTTC
.	TRBJ2-7	TRBV7-2	.	CASSLTVFSPEQYF	TGTGCCAGCAGCTTGACAGTTTTTAGCCCAGAGCAGTACTTC
TRBD1	TRBJ2-3	TRBV12-3/TRBV12-4	.	CASRGTVSTDTQYF	TGTGCCAGCAGGGGGACAGTTAGCACAGATACGCAGTATTTT
.	TRBJ2-5	TRBV7-2	.	CANSLVIVEETQYF	TGTGCCAACAGCTTAGTCATAGTTGAAGAGACCCAGTACTTC
TRBD2	TRBJ2-7	TRBV20-1	.	CSARDGRGGNEQYF	TGCAGTGCTAGAGATGGTCGGGGGGGCAATGAGCAGTACTTC
TRBD1	TRBJ1-6	TRBV6-1	.	CATRTGANSPLHF	TGTGCCACGCGGACAGGGGCTAATTCACCCCTCCACTTT
.	TRBJ2-7	TRBV3-1	few	CASSQDNTPSYEQYF	TGTGCCAGCAGCCAAGATAATACCCCCTCCTACGAGCAGTACTTC
TRBD2	TRBJ2-1	TRBV4-3	few	CASSSGTSGRNEQFF	TGCGCCAGCAGCTCAGGGACTAGCGGCCGCAATGAGCAGTTCTTC
TRBD1	TRBJ2-3	TRBV5-1	.	CASSLEDRATQYF	TGCGCCAGCAGCTTGGAGGACAGGGCAACGCAGTATTTT
TRBD1	TRBJ1-5	TRBV30	.	CAWSVVSGQGQPQHF	TGTGCCTGGAGTGTAGTATCGGGACAGGGTCAGCCCCAGCATTTT
TRBD2	TRBJ2-7	TRBV29-1	.	CSALGLAGGNEQYF	TGCAGCGCCCTTGGACTGGCGGGAGGGAATGAGCAGTACTTC
TRBD2	TRBJ2-1	TRBV20-1	few	CSATRLAALGQFF	TGCAGTGCTACTCGACTAGCGGCCCTTGGGCAGTTCTTC
TRBD2	TRBJ2-1	TRBV24-1	many	CATSDSRGGLDEQFF	TGTGCCACCAGTGATTCGCGGGGGGGCTTGGATGAGCAGTTCTTC
.	TRBJ2-1	TRBV5-1	few	CASSLEFSINEQFF	TGCGCCAGCAGCTTGGAGTTCTCTATCAATGAGCAGTTCTTC
.	TRBJ1-2	TRBV20-1	.	CSRRTAENYGYTF	TGCAGTCGCCGGACCGCCGAAAACTATGGCTACACCTTC
TRBD1	TRBJ2-5	TRBV7-2	once	CASSPQTPGTGSETQYF	TGTGCCAGCAGCCCACAGACCCCCGGGACAGGGTCAGAGACCCAGTACTTC
TRBD1	TRBJ1-2	TRBV10-3	.	CAISRQGWDYGYTF	TGTGCCATCAGCAGACAGGGGTGGGACTATGGCTACACCTTC
TRBD1	TRBJ2-5	TRBV12-3/TRBV12-4	many	CASSGQAFQETQYF	TGTGCCAGCAGTGGACAGGCCTTCCAAGAGACCCAGTACTTC
.	TRBJ1-2	TRBV12-3/TRBV12-4	.	CASLVSREGYTF	TGTGCCAGCCTCGTGTCCAGGGAGGGCTACACCTTC
.	TRBJ2-1	TRBV6-2/TRBV6-3	few	CASSWGGLSGNEQFF	TGTGCCAGCAGTTGGGGGGGGCTCTCAGGAAATGAGCAGTTCTTC
.	TRBJ2-1	TRBV15	.	CATSSGDRDFNEQFF	TGTGCCACCAGCAGCGGGGACCGGGATTTCAATGAGCAGTTCTTC
.	TRBJ1-2	TRBV29-1	.	CSVDPNGVFYGYTF	TGCAGCGTTGACCCGAACGGGGTGTTCTATGGCTACACCTTC
.	TRBJ1-6	TRBV30	.	CAWRTSNSPLHF	TGTGCCTGGAGAACAAGCAATTCACCCCTCCACTTT
TRBD2	TRBJ2-7	TRBV20-1	.	CSASSGGFPYEQYF	TGCAGTGCCTCTAGCGGGGGATTCCCCTACGAGCAGTACTTC
.	TRBJ2-3	TRBV7-2	.	CASSLGWVGTNSRDTQYF	TGTGCCAGCAGCTTAGGTTGGGTGGGGACCAATTCGAGAGATACGCAGTATTTT
.	TRBJ2-7	TRBV28	.	CASSTSRPGAQLAYEQYF	TGTGCCAGCAGTACCTCCCGTCCGGGGGCCCAGCTAGCCTACGAGCAGTACTTC
.	TRBJ1-2	TRBV7-2	.	CASSLAGRSYGYTF	TGTGCCAGCAGCTTAGCCGGCAGATCCTATGGCTACACCTTC
TRBD2	TRBJ2-7	TRBV5-1	.	CASSLAGAGVYEQYF	TGCGCCAGCAGCTTGGCCGGTGCGGGGGTCTACGAGCAGTACTTC
TRBD1	TRBJ1-4	TRBV20-1	.	CSAYRDRAANENLFF	TGCAGTGCTTACCGGGACAGGGCCGCTAATGAAAACCTGTTTTTT
.	TRBJ2-7	TRBV20-1	.	CSATNLVYEQYF	TGCAGTGCCACTAATCTAGTCTACGAGCAGTACTTC
.	TRBJ2-7	TRBV28	.	CASSLGRVEEQYF	TGTGCCAGCAGTTTAGGCAGGGTCGAAGAGCAGTACTTC
.	TRBJ2-3	TRBV20-1	few	CSARLASLGDTQYF	TGCAGTGCTAGACTAGCGTCTTTGGGAGATACGCAGTATTTT
.	TRBJ2-1	TRBV7-2	.	CASSPGPPSSYNEQFF	TGTGCCAGCAGCCCAGGACCGCCGAGCTCCTACAATGAGCAGTTCTTC
.	TRBJ2-7	TRBV12-3/TRBV12-4	.	CASSVTGAYEQYF	TGTGCCAGCAGTGTGACAGGAGCCTACGAGCAGTACTTC
TRBD1	TRBJ1-2	TRBV28	few	CASSYTGGQGYTF	TGTGCCAGCAGTTATACAGGGGGTCAGGGCTACACCTTC
TRBD2	TRBJ2-3	TRBV7-3	.	CASSPWVAGEGLRTDTQYF	TGTGCCAGCAGCCCGTGGGTGGCGGGAGAAGGGCTTCGGACAGATACGCAGTATTTT
.	TRBJ1-2	TRBV2	.	CASSNQGQAYGYTF	TGTGCCAGCAGCAATCAGGGGCAGGCCTATGGCTACACCTTC
.	TRBJ2-1	TRBV7-2	few	CASSLRVESSYNEQFF	TGTGCCAGCAGCTTGCGGGTTGAGAGCTCCTACAATGAGCAGTTCTTC
TRBD2	TRBJ2-7	TRBV12-3/TRBV12-4	many	CASSLQGGGSYEQYF	TGTGCCAGCAGTTTACAAGGCGGGGGTTCCTACGAGCAGTACTTC
.	TRBJ1-2	TRBV30	.	CAWSGAVFSNYGYTF	TGTGCCTGGAGCGGGGCAGTATTTTCTAACTATGGCTACACCTTC
.	TRBJ2-7	TRBV20-1	few	CSARVGTDYEQYF	TGCAGTGCCCGAGTGGGGACGGATTACGAGCAGTACTTC